What follows are 9 T cell receptor beta chains derived from one specimen sequenced in a study of human T cells and chemical hapten exposure. One entry per CDR3 protein results from TCRdb running MiXCR on the RACE reads. The table has around 120,000 distinct CDR3 sequences, about 14% seen once. The sample's time point: pre-sensitization, week 0. Treatment noted: therapeutic diphenylcyclopropenone sensitization with weekly scalp DPC. The sample here was whole blood, taken in connection with sensitization to the hapten diphenylcyclopropenone (DPC). These receptors were obtained from a woman under 30 with alopecia areata. Some clones in this sample may be carry-over from other donors' samples.

The chain is built from TRBV7-9 and TRBJ1-2, with TRBD1 as a possible D gene (6 bases). The V end was cut by 3 bases, the J end by 6 bases, with 20 bases between. The CDR3 covers 16 residues. Germline assignment: CDR1 SEHNR and CDR2 FQNEAQ (reference sequence). For the CDR3, the DNA is TGTGCCAGCAGCTTGGACCCCTGGGGGGGCCTCGATGGCTACACCTTC. It is translated as CASSLDPWGGLDGYTF.

The V call is TRBV6-6, the J call TRBJ1-5; no reliable D call. This CDR3 is built from 13 residues. Germline V lookup: CDR1 MNHNY, CDR2 SVGAGI (reference sequence). Trimming pared 1 base from V and 10 bases from J, leaving 11 bases between. Here the CDR3 reads CASSYCGQCPQHF. CDR3 bases: TGTGCCAGCAGTTACTGTGGGCAGTGTCCCCAGCATTTT.

This clonotype turned up a few times. The V call is TRBV11-2, the J call TRBJ2-1; D gene uncertain. CDR1 and CDR2 from the germline V gene are SGHAT and FQNNGV. V lost 1 base to trimming and J lost 7 bases, with 14 bases between them. The CDR3 has 15 amino acids. CDR3 amino acids: CASSLGISVSNEQFF. Here the CDR3 DNA reads TGTGCCAGCAGCTTAGGTATTTCGGTTTCGAATGAGCAGTTCTTC.

The V call is TRBV6-5, the J call TRBJ1-2; D remains unclear. V lost 0 bases to trimming and J lost 2 bases, with 7 bases between them. Per germline, CDR1 MNHEY and CDR2 SVGAGI. The CDR3 has 14 amino acids. CDR3 nucleotides: TGTGCCAGCAGTTACTCTAGGCAGAACTATGGCTACACCTTC. Its translation is CASSYSRQNYGYTF.

This clonotype has a handful of counts. This chain connects TRBV12-3 or TRBV12-4 to TRBJ1-3, with D hard to call. Between the trimmed V and J ends, which lost 4 bases and 3 bases, there was a span of 7 bases. The CDR3 covers 13 residues. In nucleotides, the CDR3 is TGTGCCAGCAGTTCAGGAAATGGAAACACCATATATTTT. It is translated as CASSSGNGNTIYF.

This clonotype was counted many times. This chain joins TRBV6-6 and TRBJ2-7; 11 bases match TRBD1. The V gene's germline CDR1 is MNHNY and CDR2 SVGAGI (reference sequence). The CDR3 is made up of 16 amino acids. V was pared by 5 bases and J by 0 bases, with 6 bases of the junction left unmatched. The CDR3 loop is CASSPPGTGGSYEQYF. CDR3 DNA sequence: TGTGCCAGCAGTCCACCTGGGACAGGGGGCTCCTACGAGCAGTACTTC.

The table lists this clonotype with a few counts. The rearrangement links TRBV18 to TRBJ1-1; D remains ambiguous. Per the germline V gene, CDR1 is KGHSH and CDR2 is LQKENI. V was cut by 4 bases and J by 6 bases, with 9 bases left in between. The CDR3 totals 12 residues. The CDR3 reads CASSQVGAEAFF. The CDR3 region has the DNA TGTGCCAGCTCACAAGTTGGGGCTGAAGCTTTCTTT.

The chain has TRBV6-5 and TRBJ1-2, with D possibly matching TRBD1 (6 bases). This CDR3 is 15 amino acids long. CDR1 and CDR2 from the germline V gene are MNHEY and SVGAGI. V shed 4 bases and J shed 5 bases, with 17 bases lying between them. CDR3 in DNA: TGTGCCAGCAGTTTGTGGAGGGACAACCATTATGGCTACACCTTC. Protein: CASSLWRDNHYGYTF.

This clonotype was counted many times. The V gene is TRBV5-4, the J gene TRBJ2-7; 7 bases match TRBD2. The CDR3 runs to 15 residues. Per the germline V gene, CDR1 is SGHNT and CDR2 is YYREEE (reference sequence). V trimming: 0 bases; J trimming: 1 base; junction bases outside the gene matches: 4. CDR3 residues: CASSLGAGVSYEQYF. As DNA, the CDR3 is TGTGCCAGCAGCTTGGGGGCGGGGGTATCCTACGAGCAGTACTTC.